This T cell receptor (beta chain) was captured in a study of shared clonotypes between healthy human individuals. The study's findings and limits: Memory subsets had estimated richness that was generally smaller than that of naive subsets. Sample collection involved blood only; tissue repertoires are likely different.

Clones were sequenced by immunoSEQ multiplex PCR, and TCRdb holds only the in-frame ones, with some missing. The top ten hold roughly 1.2% of the sample, which has about 1.4 million clones, over 95% seen once. Recent vaccinations or acute infections were absent in the healthy HIV-negative adult donors. CD4+ cell separation produced CD45RA+ naive and CD45RA-negative memory subsets. On this clone: Its antigen is not known.

Germline CDR1 is SGHTA and CDR2 is FQGNSA. The CDR3 consists of 17 residues. The junction had 15 bases not matched to a gene; V was cut back by 3 bases and J by 10 bases. Sequencing was done on a sample of naive CD4+ T cells sorted from blood. Subset here: CD45RA+ positively selected. This receptor was obtained from a man aged 30-40 years in good health. This chain uses TRBV7-2 with TRBJ2-1, with 10 bases identical to TRBD1. In nucleotides, the CDR3 is TGTGCCAGCAGCTTGATCCCGGGACAGGGGAGAGAGGGGGAGCAGTTCTTC. Translation: CASSLIPGQGREGEQFF. Combining the CDR3 with reference TRBV7-2 and TRBJ2-1 gives the whole variable domain GAGVSQSPSNKVTEKGKDVELRCDPISGHTALYWYRQSLGQGLEFLIYFQGNSAPDKSGLPSDRFSAERTGGSVSTLTIQRTQQEDSAVYLCASSLIPGQGREGEQFFGPGTRLTVL.